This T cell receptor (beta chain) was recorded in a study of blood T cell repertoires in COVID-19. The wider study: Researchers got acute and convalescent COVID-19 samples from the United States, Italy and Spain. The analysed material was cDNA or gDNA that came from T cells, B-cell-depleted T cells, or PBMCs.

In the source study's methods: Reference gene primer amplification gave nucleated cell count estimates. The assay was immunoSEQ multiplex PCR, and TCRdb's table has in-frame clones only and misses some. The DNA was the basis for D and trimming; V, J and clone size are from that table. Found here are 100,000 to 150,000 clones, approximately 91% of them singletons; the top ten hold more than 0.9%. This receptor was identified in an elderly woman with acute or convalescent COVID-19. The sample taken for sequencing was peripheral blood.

In DNA, the CDR3 is TGTGCCAGCAGCTTGCGGCTGAACACTGAAGCTTTCTTT. Its protein product is CASSLRLNTEAFF. The chain is built from TRBV11-3 and TRBJ1-1; D uncertain. CDR1 SGHNT and CDR2 YENEEA come from the germline V gene. Between the trimmed V and J ends, which lost 3 bases and 0 bases, there was a span of 5 bases. The CDR3 is 13 residues long.